This T cell receptor (beta chain) was sequenced for a study of post-analysis software for immune sequencing data. Broader study findings: Roughly five TRBV segments were more frequent in patients than controls; TRBV5-6, TRBV5-1 and TRBV20-1 belonged to this group.

There are 14 residues in the CDR3. Trimming cost V 2 bases and J 6 bases; bases outside gene matches: 6. CDR1 and CDR2 from the germline V gene are MNHNY and SVGAGI (reference sequence). Every TCR beta cDNA library bore unique molecular identifiers. TCRdb passed the PCR reads through MiXCR, listing each CDR3 protein once. The repertoire includes 600,000 to 700,000 distinct CDR3 sequences, roughly three fifths of them detected once, and about 11% sits in the top ten. A note on this clonotype: Its antigen remains unidentified.

This sequence was found in a girl aged 2 to 10 with multiple sclerosis. Sequenced sample: blood. V and J are TRBV6-6 and TRBJ2-7; 8 nucleotides match TRBD2. The CDR3 loop reads CASSYESGRVEQYF. The CDR3 region has the DNA TGTGCCAGCAGTTACGAATCCGGGAGGGTCGAGCAGTACTTC.